This T cell receptor beta chain derives from a study of T-cell reconstitution after alpha-beta-depleted transplantation in children. Researchers prepared the TCRbeta library using unique molecular identifiers, the study reports. TCRdb re-derived calls from the PCR reads in MiXCR, one entry per CDR3 protein. Among around 370,000 distinct CDR3 sequences, 10% were seen once, and the ten largest hold more than 2%. This clonotype showed up many times. The J segment lost 7 bases and the V segment lost 1 base, leaving 11 bases of the junction unmatched. Germline V gene sequence: CDR1 LGHNA, CDR2 YSLEER. The CDR3 is 16 amino acids.

The chain joins TRBV4-3 to TRBJ2-3, with 7 nucleotides matching TRBD2. The specimen comprised PBMCs from the stem cell graft donor, sampled from the stem cell graft. The source of this sequence is a human donor who donated a stem cell graft to a child with acute lymphoblastic leukemia. CDR3 in amino acids: CASSQGNRDYANTQYF. CDR3 sequence (DNA): TGCGCCAGCAGCCAAGGGAACCGGGACTACGCTAATACGCAGTATTTT.